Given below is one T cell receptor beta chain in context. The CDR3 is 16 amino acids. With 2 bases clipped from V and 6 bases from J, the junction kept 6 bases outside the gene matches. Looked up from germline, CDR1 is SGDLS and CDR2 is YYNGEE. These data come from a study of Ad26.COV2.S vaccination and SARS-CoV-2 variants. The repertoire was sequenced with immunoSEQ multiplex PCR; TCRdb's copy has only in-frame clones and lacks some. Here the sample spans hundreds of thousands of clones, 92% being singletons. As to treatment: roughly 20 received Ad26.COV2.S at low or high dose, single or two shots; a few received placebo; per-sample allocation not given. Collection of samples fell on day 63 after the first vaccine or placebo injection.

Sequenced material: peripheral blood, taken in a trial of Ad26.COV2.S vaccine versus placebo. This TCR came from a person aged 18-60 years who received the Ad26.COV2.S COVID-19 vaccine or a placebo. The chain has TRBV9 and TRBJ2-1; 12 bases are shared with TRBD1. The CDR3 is CASSVGGQGAGNEQFF. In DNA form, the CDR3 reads TGTGCCAGCAGCGTGGGGGGACAGGGGGCTGGCAATGAGCAGTTCTTC.